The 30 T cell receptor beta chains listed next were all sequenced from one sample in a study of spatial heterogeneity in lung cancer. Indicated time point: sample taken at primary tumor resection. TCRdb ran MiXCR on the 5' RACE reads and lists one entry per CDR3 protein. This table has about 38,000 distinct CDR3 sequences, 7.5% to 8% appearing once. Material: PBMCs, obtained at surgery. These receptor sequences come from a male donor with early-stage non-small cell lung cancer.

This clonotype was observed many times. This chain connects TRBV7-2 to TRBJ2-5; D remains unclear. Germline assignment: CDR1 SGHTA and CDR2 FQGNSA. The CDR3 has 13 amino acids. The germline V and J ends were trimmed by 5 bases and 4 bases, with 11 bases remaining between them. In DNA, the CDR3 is TGTGCCAGCAGCAGGTTTGGGGTAGAGACCCAGTACTTC. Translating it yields CASSRFGVETQYF.

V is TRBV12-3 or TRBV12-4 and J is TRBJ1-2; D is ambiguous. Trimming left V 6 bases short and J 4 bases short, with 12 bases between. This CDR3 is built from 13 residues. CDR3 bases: TGTGCCAGCAGCGCAGCAAGGGCCTATGGCTACACCTTC. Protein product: CASSAARAYGYTF.

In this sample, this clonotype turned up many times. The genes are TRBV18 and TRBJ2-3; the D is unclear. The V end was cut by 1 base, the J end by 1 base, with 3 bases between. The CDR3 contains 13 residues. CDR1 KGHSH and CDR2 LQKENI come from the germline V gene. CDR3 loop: CASSPRGTDTQYF. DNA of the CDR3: TGTGCCAGCTCACCACGGGGCACAGATACGCAGTATTTT.

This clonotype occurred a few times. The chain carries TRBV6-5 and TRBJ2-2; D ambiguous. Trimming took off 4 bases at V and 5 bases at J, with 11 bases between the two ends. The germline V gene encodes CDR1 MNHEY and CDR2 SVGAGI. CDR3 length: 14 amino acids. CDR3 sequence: CASSWRRRTGELFF. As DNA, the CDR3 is TGTGCCAGCAGTTGGCGGCGTAGGACCGGGGAGCTGTTTTTT.

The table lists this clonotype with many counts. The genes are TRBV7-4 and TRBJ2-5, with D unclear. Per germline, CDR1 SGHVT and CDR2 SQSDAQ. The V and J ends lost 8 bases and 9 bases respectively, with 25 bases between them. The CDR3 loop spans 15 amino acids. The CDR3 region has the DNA TGTGCCAGCCGCCACGGTCAGGCGTGGATTTCTGCCCAGTACTTC. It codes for CASRHGQAWISAQYF.

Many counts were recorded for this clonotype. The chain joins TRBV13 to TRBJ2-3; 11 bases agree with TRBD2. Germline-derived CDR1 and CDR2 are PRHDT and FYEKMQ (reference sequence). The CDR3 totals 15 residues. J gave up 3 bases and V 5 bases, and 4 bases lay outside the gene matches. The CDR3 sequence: CASSLLAGVTDTQYF. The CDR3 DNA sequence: TGTGCCAGCAGCCTACTAGCGGGGGTTACAGATACGCAGTATTTT.

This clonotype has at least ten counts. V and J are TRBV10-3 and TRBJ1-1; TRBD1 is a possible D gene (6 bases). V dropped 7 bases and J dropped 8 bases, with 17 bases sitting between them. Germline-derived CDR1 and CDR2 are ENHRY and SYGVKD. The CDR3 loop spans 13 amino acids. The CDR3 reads CAIMRSQGLEAFF. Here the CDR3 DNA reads TGTGCCATCATGCGCAGCCAGGGGTTGGAAGCTTTCTTT.

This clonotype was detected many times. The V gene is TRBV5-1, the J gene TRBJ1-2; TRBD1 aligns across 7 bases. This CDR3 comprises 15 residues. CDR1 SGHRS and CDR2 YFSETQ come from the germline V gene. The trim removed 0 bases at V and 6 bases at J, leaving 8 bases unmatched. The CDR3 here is CASSLVAGGSHGYTF. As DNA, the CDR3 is TGCGCCAGCAGCTTGGTGGCAGGGGGGTCACATGGCTACACCTTC.

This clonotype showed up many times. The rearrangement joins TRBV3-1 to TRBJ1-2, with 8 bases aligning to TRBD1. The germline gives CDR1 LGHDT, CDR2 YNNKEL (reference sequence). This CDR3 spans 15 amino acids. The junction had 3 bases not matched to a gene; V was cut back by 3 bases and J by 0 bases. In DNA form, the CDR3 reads TGTGCCAGCAGCCAGGCGGACAGGGCTAACTATGGCTACACCTTC. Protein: CASSQADRANYGYTF.

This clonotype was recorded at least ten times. The chain's CDR3 is CASRTSVYVNYGYTF. Here the CDR3 DNA reads TGTGCCAGCAGGACGTCAGTCTACGTTAACTATGGCTACACCTTC. V and J are TRBV6-5 and TRBJ1-2; D is unresolved. Trimming cost V 6 bases and J 1 base, with 15 bases left between them. The CDR3 covers 15 residues. Germline V CDR1 and CDR2: MNHEY, SVGAGI.

CDR3 DNA: TGTGCCAGTATTCTAGCGGTTCCCAGCTCTGGGGCCAACGTCCTGACTTTC. Residues: CASILAVPSSGANVLTF. This sequence joins TRBV11-2 and TRBJ2-6; 7 positions match TRBD2. The J segment lost 0 bases and the V segment lost 9 bases, leaving 11 bases of the junction unmatched. Germline CDR1 reads SGHAT; CDR2 reads FQNNGV. The CDR3 runs to 17 residues. The whole variable domain, filled in from reference TRBV11-2 and TRBJ2-6, reads EAGVAQSPRYKIIEKRQSVAFWCNPISGHATLYWYQQILGQGPKLLIQFQNNGVVDDSQLPKDRFSAERLKGVDSTLKIQPAKLEDSAVYLCASILAVPSSGANVLTFGAGSRLTVL.

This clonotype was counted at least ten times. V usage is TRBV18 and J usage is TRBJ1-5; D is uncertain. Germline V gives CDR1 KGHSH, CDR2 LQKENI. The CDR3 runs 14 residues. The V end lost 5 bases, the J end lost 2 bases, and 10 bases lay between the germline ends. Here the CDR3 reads CASSTGSGNQPQHF. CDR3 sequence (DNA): TGTGCCAGCTCAACCGGTTCCGGCAATCAGCCCCAGCATTTT.

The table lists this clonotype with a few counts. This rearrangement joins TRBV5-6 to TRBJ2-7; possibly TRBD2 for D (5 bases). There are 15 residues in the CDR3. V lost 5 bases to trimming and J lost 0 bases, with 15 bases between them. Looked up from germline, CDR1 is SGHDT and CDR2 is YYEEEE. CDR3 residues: CASSREGPVSYEQYF. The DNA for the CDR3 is TGTGCCAGCAGTCGCGAGGGCCCCGTCTCCTACGAGCAGTACTTC.

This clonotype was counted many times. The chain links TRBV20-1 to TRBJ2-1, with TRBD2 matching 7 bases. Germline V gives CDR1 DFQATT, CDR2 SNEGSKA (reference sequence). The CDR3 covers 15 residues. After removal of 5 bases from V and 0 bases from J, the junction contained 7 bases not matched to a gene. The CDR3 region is CSALAEPSSYNEQFF. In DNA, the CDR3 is TGCAGTGCTCTAGCGGAGCCAAGCTCCTACAATGAGCAGTTCTTC.

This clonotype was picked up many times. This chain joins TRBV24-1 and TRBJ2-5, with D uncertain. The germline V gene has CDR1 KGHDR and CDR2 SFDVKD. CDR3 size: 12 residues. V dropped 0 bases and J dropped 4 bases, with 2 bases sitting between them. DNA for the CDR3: TGTGCCACCAGTGATTTGACAGAGACCCAGTACTTC. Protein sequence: CATSDLTETQYF.

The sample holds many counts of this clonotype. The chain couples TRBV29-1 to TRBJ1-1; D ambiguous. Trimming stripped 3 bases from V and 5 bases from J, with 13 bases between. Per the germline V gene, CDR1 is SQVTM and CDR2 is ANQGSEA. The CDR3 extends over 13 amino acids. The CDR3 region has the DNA TGCAGCGTTGACCGCGGAAGAGGAACTGAAGCTTTCTTT. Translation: CSVDRGRGTEAFF.

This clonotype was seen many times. CDR3: CASSLGLAGSGELFF. The CDR3 nucleotides are TGTGCCAGCAGCTTAGGACTAGCGGGATCCGGGGAGCTGTTTTTT. The chain recombines TRBV7-9 with TRBJ2-2; 11 bases agree with TRBD2. This CDR3 has 15 amino acids. Trimming took 1 base from V and 6 from J; bases not matched to a gene: 1. CDR1 and CDR2 from the germline V gene are SEHNR and FQNEAQ (reference sequence).

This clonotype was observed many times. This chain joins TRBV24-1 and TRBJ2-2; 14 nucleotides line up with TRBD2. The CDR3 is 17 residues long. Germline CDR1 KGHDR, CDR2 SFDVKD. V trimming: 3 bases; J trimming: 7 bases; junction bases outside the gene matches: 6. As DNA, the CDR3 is TGTGCCACCAGTGATGGGACTAGCGGGAGTTATGGCGGGGAGCTGTTTTTT. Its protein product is CATSDGTSGSYGGELFF.

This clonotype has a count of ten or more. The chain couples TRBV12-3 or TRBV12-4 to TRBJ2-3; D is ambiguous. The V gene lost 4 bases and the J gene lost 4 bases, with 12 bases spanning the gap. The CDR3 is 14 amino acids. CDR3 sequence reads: CASSSGPESDTQYF. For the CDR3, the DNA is TGTGCCAGCAGTTCGGGCCCCGAGTCAGATACGCAGTATTTT.

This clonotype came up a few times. The CDR3 bases are TGTGCCAGCAGCCCGCACTCTAGCGGGGCTAGCACAGATACGCAGTATTTT. Translating gives CASSPHSSGASTDTQYF. The chain joins TRBV9 to TRBJ2-3, with 9 bases lining up with TRBD2. The CDR3 runs to 17 residues. Losses at the gene ends were 4 bases for V and 0 bases for J; bases not matched to a gene: 9. The germline V gene has CDR1 SGDLS and CDR2 YYNGEE.

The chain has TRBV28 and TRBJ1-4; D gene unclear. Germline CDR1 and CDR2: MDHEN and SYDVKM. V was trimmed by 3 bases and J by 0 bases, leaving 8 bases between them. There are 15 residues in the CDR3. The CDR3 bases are TGTGCCAGCAGTTTTGTGGGTGCAACTAATGAAAAACTGTTTTTT. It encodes CASSFVGATNEKLFF. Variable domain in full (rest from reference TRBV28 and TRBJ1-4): DVKVTQSSRYLVKRTGEKVFLECVQDMDHENMFWYRQDPGLGLRLIYFSYDVKMKEKGDIPEGYSVSREKKERFSLILESASTNQTSMYLCASSFVGATNEKLFFGSGTQLSVL.

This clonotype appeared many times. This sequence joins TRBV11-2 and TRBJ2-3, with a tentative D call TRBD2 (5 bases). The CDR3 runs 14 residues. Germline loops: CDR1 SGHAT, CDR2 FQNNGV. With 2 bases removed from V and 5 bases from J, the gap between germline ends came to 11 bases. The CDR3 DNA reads TGTGCCAGCAGCTTAACGGGGAGCGGAGATACGCAGTATTTT. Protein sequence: CASSLTGSGDTQYF.

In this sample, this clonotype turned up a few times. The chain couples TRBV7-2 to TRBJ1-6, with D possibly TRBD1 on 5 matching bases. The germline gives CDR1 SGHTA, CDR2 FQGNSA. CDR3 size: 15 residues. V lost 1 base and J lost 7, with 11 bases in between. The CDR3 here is CASSLGGRINSPLHF. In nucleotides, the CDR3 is TGTGCCAGCAGCTTAGGGGGCAGGATCAATTCACCCCTCCACTTT. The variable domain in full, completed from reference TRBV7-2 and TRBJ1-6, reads GAGVSQSPSNKVTEKGKDVELRCDPISGHTALYWYRQSLGQGLEFLIYFQGNSAPDKSGLPSDRFSAERTGGSVSTLTIQRTQQEDSAVYLCASSLGGRINSPLHFGNGTRLTVT.

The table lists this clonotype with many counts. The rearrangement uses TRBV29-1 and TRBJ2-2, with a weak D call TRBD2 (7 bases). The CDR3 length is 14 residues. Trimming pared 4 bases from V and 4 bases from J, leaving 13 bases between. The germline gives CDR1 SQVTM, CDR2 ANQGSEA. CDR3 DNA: TGCAGCGTTGGGTCGGGGGGCCCCACCGGGGAGCTGTTTTTT. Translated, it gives CSVGSGGPTGELFF.

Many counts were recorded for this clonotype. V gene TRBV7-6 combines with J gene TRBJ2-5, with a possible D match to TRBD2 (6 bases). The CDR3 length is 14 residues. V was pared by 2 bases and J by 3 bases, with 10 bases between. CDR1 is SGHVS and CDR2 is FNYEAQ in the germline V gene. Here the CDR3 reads CASSLMSGEETQYF. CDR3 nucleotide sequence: TGTGCCAGCAGCTTAATGTCGGGGGAAGAGACCCAGTACTTC. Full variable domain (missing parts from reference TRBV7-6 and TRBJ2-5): GAGVSQSPRYKVTKRGQDVALRCDPISGHVSLYWYRQALGQGPEFLTYFNYEAQQDKSGLPNDRFSAERPEGSISTLTIQRTEQRDSAMYRCASSLMSGEETQYFGPGTRLLVL.

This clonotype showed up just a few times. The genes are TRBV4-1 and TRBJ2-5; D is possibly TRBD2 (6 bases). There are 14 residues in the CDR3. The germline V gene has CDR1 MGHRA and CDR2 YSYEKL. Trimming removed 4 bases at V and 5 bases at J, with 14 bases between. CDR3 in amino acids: CASSLRAGYETQYF. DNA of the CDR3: TGCGCCAGCAGCCTAAGGGCGGGGTATGAGACCCAGTACTTC.

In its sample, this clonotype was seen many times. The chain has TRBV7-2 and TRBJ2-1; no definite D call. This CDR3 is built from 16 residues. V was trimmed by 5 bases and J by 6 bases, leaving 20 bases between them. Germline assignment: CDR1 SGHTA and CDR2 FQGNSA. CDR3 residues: CASSPSGMVAGNEQFF. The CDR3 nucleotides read TGTGCCAGCAGCCCCAGTGGGATGGTAGCCGGCAATGAGCAGTTCTTC.

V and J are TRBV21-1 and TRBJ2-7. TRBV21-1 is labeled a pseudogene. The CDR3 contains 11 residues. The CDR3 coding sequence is TGTGCCAGCAGCTCAAGCGGCGAGCAGTACTTC. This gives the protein CASSSSGEQYF.

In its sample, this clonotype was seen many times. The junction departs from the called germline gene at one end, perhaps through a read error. DNA of the CDR3: TGCAGCGATGAAGGGGCTTACACAGATACGCAGTATTTT. Amino acids: CSDEGAYTDTQYF. The rearrangement joins TRBV29-1 to TRBJ2-3; weak D call: TRBD1 (5 bases). Germline CDR1 SQVTM, CDR2 ANQGSEA. The CDR3 loop spans 13 amino acids.

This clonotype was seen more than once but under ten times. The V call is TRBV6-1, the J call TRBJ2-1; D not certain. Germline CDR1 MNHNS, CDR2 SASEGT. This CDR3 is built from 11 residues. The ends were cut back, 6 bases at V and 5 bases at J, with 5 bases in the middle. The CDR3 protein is CASSPHNEQFF. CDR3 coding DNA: TGTGCCAGCAGCCCCCACAATGAGCAGTTCTTC.